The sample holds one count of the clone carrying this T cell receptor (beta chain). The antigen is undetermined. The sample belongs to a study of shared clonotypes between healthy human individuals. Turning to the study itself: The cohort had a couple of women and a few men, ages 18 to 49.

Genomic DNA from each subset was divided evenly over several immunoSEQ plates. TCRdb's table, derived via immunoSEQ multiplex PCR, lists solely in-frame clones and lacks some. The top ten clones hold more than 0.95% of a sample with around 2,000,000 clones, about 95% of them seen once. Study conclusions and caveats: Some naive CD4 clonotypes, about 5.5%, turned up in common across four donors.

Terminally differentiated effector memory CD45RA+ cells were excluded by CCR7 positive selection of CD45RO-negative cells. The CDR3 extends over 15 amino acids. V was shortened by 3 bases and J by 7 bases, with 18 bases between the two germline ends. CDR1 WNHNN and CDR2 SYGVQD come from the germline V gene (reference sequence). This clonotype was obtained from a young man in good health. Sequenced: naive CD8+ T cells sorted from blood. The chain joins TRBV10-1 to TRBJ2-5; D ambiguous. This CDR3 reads CASSDLSSSPGTQYF. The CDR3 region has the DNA TGCGCCAGCAGTGATCTCTCCTCATCCCCCGGGACCCAGTACTTC.